This T cell receptor (beta chain) derives from a study of blood T cell repertoires in COVID-19. Across the study: Sources were T cells, B-cell-depleted T cells, or PBMCs; the material itself was cDNA or gDNA.

Libraries were prepared by immunoSEQ multiplex PCR; TCRdb keeps only in-frame clonotypes and omits some of them. The sample shows about 140,000 clones, 70% to 90% of them seen only once. In this sample, this clone turned up once. With 3 bases clipped from V and 4 bases from J, the junction kept 8 bases outside the gene matches. The CDR3 length is 16 residues. CDR1 KGHSH and CDR2 LQKENI come from the germline V gene. This sequence originates from a human donor in a cohort sampled during active COVID-19. The sample taken for sequencing was peripheral blood. The V call is TRBV18, the J call TRBJ2-2; 7 nucleotides line up with TRBD2. The CDR3 bases are TGTGCCAGCTCACCGGCTCGGACTAGGAGCACCGGGGAGCTGTTTTTT. Its protein is CASSPARTRSTGELFF.